A single sample gave rise to the 28 T cell receptor beta chains below, sequenced in a study of chemoradiotherapy in HPV16-positive cancers. Repertoires were generated with immunoSEQ multiplex PCR, while TCRdb's copy carries only in-frame clones and drops some. Of more than 10,000 clones listed, 55% to 75% were seen once; the top ten hold roughly 8.3%. The sample here was taken from a patient who underwent chemoradiotherapy. Receptors originate from a human donor with HPV-associated anogenital cancer.

The rearrangement uses TRBV5-1 and TRBJ1-1; D remains unclear. Trimming left V 4 bases short and J 3 bases short, with 16 bases between. The germline V gene encodes CDR1 SGHRS and CDR2 YFSETQ. This CDR3 is built from 15 residues. CDR3 nucleotides: TGCGCCAGCAGCCCGGTGGCAGGTGGGCACACTGAAGCTTTCTTT. Amino acids: CASSPVAGGHTEAFF. The full variable domain, with the rest looked up from reference TRBV5-1 and TRBJ1-1, is KAGVTQTPRYLIKTRGQQVTLSCSPISGHRSVSWYQQTPGQGLQFLFEYFSETQRNKGNFPGRFSGRQFSNSRSEMNVSTLELGDSALYLCASSPVAGGHTEAFFGQGTRLTVV.

Only a few counts were recorded for this clone. The chain combines TRBV4-2 with TRBJ1-4; 7 bases map to TRBD1. With V trimmed by 0 bases and J by 7 bases, 11 bases remained unmatched. The CDR3 is 17 amino acids. Per the germline V gene, CDR1 is LGHNA and CDR2 is YNFKEQ. CDR3 bases: TGTGCCAGCAGCCAAGATGGGGAAGGCAGGGGGTCTGAAAAACTGTTTTTT. Translating it yields CASSQDGEGRGSEKLFF.

The chain uses TRBV20-1 and TRBJ1-2; D remains unclear. Germline CDR1 DFQATT, CDR2 SNEGSKA (reference sequence). Trimming pared 6 bases from V and 2 bases from J, leaving 4 bases between. The CDR3 runs to 10 residues. The CDR3, as DNA: TGCAGTGCGAAAAACTATGGCTACACCTTC. Its translation is CSAKNYGYTF.

The chain links TRBV20-1 to TRBJ1-1; D is possibly TRBD1 (5 bases). Germline assignment: CDR1 DFQATT and CDR2 SNEGSKA (reference sequence). This CDR3 is built from 10 residues. DNA for the CDR3: TGCAGGGGGACGAACACTGAAGCTTTCTTT. Its translation is CRGTNTEAFF.

DNA for the CDR3: TGTGCCAGTAGCGGACAGGGTTCAGATACGCAGTATTTT. It is translated as CASSGQGSDTQYF. The gene calls are TRBV19 and TRBJ2-3; TRBD1 matches at 8 bases. Germline V gives CDR1 LNHDA, CDR2 SQIVND (reference sequence). This CDR3 contains 13 residues. V dropped 6 bases and J dropped 4; count of bases not matched to a gene: 3.

The genes are TRBV28 and TRBJ2-7; D not resolved. V lost 10 bases to trimming and J lost 2 bases, with 9 bases between them. This CDR3 region has 11 residues. The germline V gene encodes CDR1 MDHEN and CDR2 SYDVKM. The CDR3: CATSETYEQYF. The DNA of the CDR3 is TGTGCCACGAGCGAAACCTACGAGCAGTACTTC.

J is TRBJ1-3 and V is TRBV28; 8 bases are shared with TRBD1. Germline V gives CDR1 MDHEN, CDR2 SYDVKM. The V and J ends lost 10 bases and 4 bases, in that order; junction bases with no gene match: 9. This CDR3 spans 14 amino acids. This chain's CDR3 is CATKETGDGNTIYF. The CDR3 DNA reads TGTGCCACCAAGGAGACAGGGGACGGAAACACCATATATTTT. Variable domain in full (rest from reference TRBV28 and TRBJ1-3): DVKVTQSSRYLVKRTGEKVFLECVQDMDHENMFWYRQDPGLGLRLIYFSYDVKMKEKGDIPEGYSVSREKKERFSLILESASTNQTSMYLCATKETGDGNTIYFGEGSWLTVV.

The V and J genes are TRBV13 and TRBJ2-1, with a tentative D call TRBD1 (6 bases). Germline V gene lookup returns CDR1 PRHDT and CDR2 FYEKMQ (reference sequence). CDR3 size: 12 residues. V lost 6 bases, J lost 7 bases, and 10 bases lay in between. The CDR3 protein is CASRQGKNEQFF. For the CDR3, the DNA is TGTGCCAGCAGACAGGGTAAAAATGAGCAGTTCTTC.

The chain employs TRBV6-1 and TRBJ1-5; possibly TRBD1 for D (5 bases). Trimming removed 10 bases at V and 4 bases at J, with 11 bases between. The germline V gene encodes CDR1 MNHNS and CDR2 SASEGT. CDR3 length: 12 residues. The CDR3 DNA is TGTGCCACCCAAACAGGTAATCAGCCCCAGCATTTT. Translation: CATQTGNQPQHF.

This sequence joins TRBV7-3 and TRBJ2-2; 12 positions agree with TRBD2. V lost 6 bases, J lost 7 bases, and 9 bases stayed unmatched. Germline V gives CDR1 SGHTA, CDR2 FQGTGA. CDR3 length equals 16 residues. The CDR3 here is CASRSVTSGRIGELFF. DNA for the CDR3: TGTGCCAGCAGATCGGTGACTAGCGGGAGAATCGGGGAGCTGTTTTTT.

This chain links TRBV27 with TRBJ2-1; 10 nucleotides match TRBD1. The V gene end was trimmed by 8 bases and the J gene end by 2 bases; junction bases not matched to a gene: 3. This CDR3 has 14 residues. CDR1 is MNHEY, CDR2 SMNVEV, per germline (reference sequence). CDR3 nucleotides: TGTGCCAGCTGGACAGGGGGAACCTACAATGAGCAGTTCTTC. Protein product: CASWTGGTYNEQFF.

This chain connects TRBV6-6 to TRBJ2-7; D is undetermined. The CDR3 is made up of 15 amino acids. CDR1 and CDR2 from the germline V gene are MNHNY and SVGAGI (reference sequence). The germline V and J ends were trimmed by 4 bases and 0 bases, with 13 bases remaining between them. CDR3: CASSSESPSSYEQYF. DNA of the CDR3: TGTGCCAGCAGTTCTGAGTCTCCGAGCTCCTACGAGCAGTACTTC.

The CDR3 coding sequence is TGTGCCACCAGAGGTAGCGGGAGGTTATTCACAGATACGCAGTATTTT. The encoded protein is CATRGSGRLFTDTQYF. The chain is built from TRBV19 and TRBJ2-3; 10 nucleotides line up with TRBD2. The CDR3 extends over 16 amino acids. With V trimmed by 10 bases and J by 2 bases, 12 bases remained unmatched. In germline, CDR1 is LNHDA, CDR2 SQIVND (reference sequence).

This chain links TRBV19 with TRBJ2-3, with D hard to call. Germline-derived CDR1 and CDR2 are LNHDA and SQIVND (reference sequence). CDR3 size: 14 residues. Trimming took 0 bases from V and 4 from J, leaving 8 bases between them. Here the CDR3 reads CASSIDRAADTQYF. In DNA form, the CDR3 reads TGTGCCAGTAGTATAGATCGGGCTGCAGATACGCAGTATTTT.

The V gene is TRBV6-6, the J gene TRBJ1-3, with D perhaps TRBD1 (5 bases). Germline V gene sequence: CDR1 MNHNY, CDR2 SVGAGI (reference sequence). V lost 3 bases and J 4 bases, leaving 7 bases between the germline ends. The CDR3 is made up of 13 amino acids. The CDR3, as DNA: TGTGCCAGCAGTTATTCAGGGGGAAACACCATATATTTT. Translated: CASSYSGGNTIYF.

In its sample, this clone ranks as large (0.1 to 1%). The chain has TRBV2 and TRBJ1-5; perhaps TRBD1 as D (6 bases). CDR1 is SNHLY, CDR2 FYNNEI, per germline. Trimming removed 6 bases at V and 1 base at J, with 16 bases between. CDR3 length: 16 amino acids. The CDR3 reads CASSLMTGASNQPQHF. The DNA for the CDR3 is TGTGCCAGCAGCCTAATGACAGGAGCGAGCAATCAGCCCCAGCATTTT.

V is TRBV6-5 and J is TRBJ1-3; D is possibly TRBD1 (5 bases). There are 13 residues in the CDR3. Germline CDR1 MNHEY, CDR2 SVGAGI. V lost 5 bases, J lost 2 bases, and 7 bases lay in between. CDR3 in amino acids: CASSQGTGNTIYF. CDR3 bases: TGTGCCAGCAGTCAGGGCACTGGAAACACCATATATTTT.

DNA for the CDR3: TGTGCCAGCGGTAGCAATCAGCCCCAGCATTTT. Translation: CASGSNQPQHF. This chain links TRBV28 with TRBJ1-5; no firm D call. In germline, CDR1 is MDHEN, CDR2 SYDVKM. This CDR3 has 11 residues. V dropped 8 bases and J dropped 0 bases, with 2 bases sitting between them.

The V gene is TRBV4-2, the J gene TRBJ2-1, with a possible D match to TRBD2 (6 bases). V was cut by 0 bases and J by 6 bases, with 15 bases left in between. The CDR3 totals 16 residues. Germline V gene data show CDR1 as LGHNA and CDR2 as YNFKEQ. The CDR3 DNA reads as TGTGCCAGCAGCCAAGATTTGGCGGGGCCAGGCAATGAGCAGTTCTTC. Amino acids: CASSQDLAGPGNEQFF.

This clone was counted a few times. The J gene is TRBJ1-5, the V gene TRBV19, with D unclear. Germline V gene lookup returns CDR1 LNHDA and CDR2 SQIVND (reference sequence). Between the trimmed V and J ends, which lost 4 bases and 3 bases, there was a span of 7 bases. This CDR3 is 13 amino acids long. The CDR3 DNA follows: TGTGCCAGTAGTACAGGTCACAATCAGCCCCAGCATTTT. It is translated as CASSTGHNQPQHF. The full variable domain, rest sourced from reference TRBV19 and TRBJ1-5, is DGGITQSPKYLFRKEGQNVTLSCEQNLNHDAMYWYRQDPGQGLRLIYYSQIVNDFQKGDIAEGYSVSREKKESFPLTVTSAQKNPTAFYLCASSTGHNQPQHFGDGTRLSIL.

This chain connects TRBV30 to TRBJ1-1, with D possibly being TRBD1 (5 bases). There are 12 residues in the CDR3. Germline assignment: CDR1 GTSNPN and CDR2 SVGIG (reference sequence). V lost 2 bases and J 3 bases, leaving 7 bases between the germline ends. CDR3 region: CAWSLGDTEAFF. The DNA for the CDR3 is TGTGCCTGGAGTCTAGGGGACACTGAAGCTTTCTTT.

The chain employs TRBV5-6 and TRBJ2-5; D may be TRBD1 or TRBD2 (5 bases each). Trimming cost V 0 bases and J 4 bases, with 10 bases left between them. The germline V gene encodes CDR1 SGHDT and CDR2 YYEEEE. CDR3 size: 14 residues. DNA for the CDR3: TGTGCCAGCAGCTTGGGAGGGGAGCTAGAGACCCAGTACTTC. Protein: CASSLGGELETQYF.

A single count supports this clone. The chain recombines TRBV10-3 with TRBJ1-1, with D unresolved. This CDR3 contains 14 residues. CDR1 is ENHRY and CDR2 is SYGVKD in the germline V gene. Deletions cut 6 bases from V and 3 bases from J, with 14 bases between. The CDR3 loop reads CAIRYSQVYTEAFF. The CDR3 DNA is TGTGCCATCAGATACAGTCAGGTATACACTGAAGCTTTCTTT.

The V call is TRBV4-3, the J call TRBJ1-2, with a weak D call TRBD1 (6 bases). The CDR3 loop spans 15 amino acids. Per the germline V gene, CDR1 is LGHNA and CDR2 is YSLEER. V lost 0 bases and J 8 bases, leaving 16 bases between the germline ends. The CDR3 DNA is TGCGCCAGCAGCCAAGATACTCAGGGGCCTTCGGGCTACACCTTC. This sequence encodes CASSQDTQGPSGYTF.

The chain couples TRBV6-5 to TRBJ1-1; D unresolved. Germline V gene lookup returns CDR1 MNHEY and CDR2 SVGAGI. The CDR3 runs 14 residues. V dropped 2 bases and J dropped 0 bases, with 7 bases sitting between them. For the CDR3, the DNA is TGTGCCAGCAGTTACACCAGGTTGAACACTGAAGCTTTCTTT. Its protein is CASSYTRLNTEAFF.

The V gene is TRBV19, the J gene TRBJ1-2, with 7 positions matching TRBD1. V was pared by 4 bases and J by 0 bases, with 5 bases of the junction left unmatched. The CDR3 covers 15 residues. Germline values: CDR1 LNHDA, CDR2 SQIVND (reference sequence). CDR3 residues: CASSTRQGTNYGYTF. CDR3 nucleotides: TGTGCCAGTAGTACCAGACAGGGAACTAACTATGGCTACACCTTC.

The V and J genes are TRBV7-6 and TRBJ2-5; D is ambiguous. The CDR3 runs to 14 residues. The germline V and J ends were trimmed by 3 bases and 4 bases, with 12 bases remaining between them. CDR1 is SGHVS, CDR2 FNYEAQ, per germline. The CDR3 sequence: CASSFDGAPETQYF. CDR3 nucleotide sequence: TGTGCCAGCAGCTTCGATGGAGCGCCAGAGACCCAGTACTTC.

V and J are TRBV7-2 and TRBJ1-4; D call uncertain. The germline V gene encodes CDR1 SGHTA and CDR2 FQGNSA. The V end lost 5 bases, the J end lost 4 bases, and 11 bases lay between the germline ends. This CDR3 contains 14 residues. The CDR3 nucleotides are TGTGCCAGCAGCCTCCACAACTTTAATGAAAAACTGTTTTTT. Translation gives CASSLHNFNEKLFF.